The clone carrying this T cell receptor (beta chain) appeared many times. Antigen specificity is unknown. This sample stems from a study of early T cells in non-severe SARS-CoV-2 infection. At the level of the study: The sequenced material was bulk RNA from unsorted whole blood, and its chains were unpaired. Study-wide results and caveats: VDJdb matches were skewed toward anti-spike CD8 T cell responses.

As part of library construction, unique molecular identifiers were attached to individual cDNA molecules. TCRdb passed the 5' RACE reads through MiXCR, listing each CDR3 protein once. The table shows 50,000 to 65,000 distinct CDR3 sequences, with about 7.7% occurring only once. The CDR3 is made up of 12 amino acids. The chain employs TRBV21-1 and TRBJ2-7; the table's D call TRBD1 went unverified against the DNA. TRBV21-1 is tagged as a pseudogene. This material consisted of whole blood, taken at baseline. The clonotype was recovered from an adult who was a healthcare worker with PCR-confirmed SARS-CoV-2 infection or an uninfected control (not recorded which). In nucleotides, the CDR3 is TGTGCCAGCAGCAAGGGCCCCCGGATTTTTGACTTC. Translation: CASSKGPRIFDF.